Following are 23 T cell receptor beta chains from one sample sequenced in a study of blood T cells in healthy people across ages. Primers used in a second PCR of about 6 to 11 cycles were a sample-barcoded 5' primer and a J-beta primer mix. TCRdb redid the calling of the 5' RACE reads with MiXCR, one entry per CDR3 protein. The sample lists some 1.4 million distinct CDR3 sequences; about 40% were seen once. Sequenced input: blood. Every receptor here comes from a woman under 30 in good health.

The chain couples TRBV5-5 to TRBJ1-2, with a possible D match to TRBD1 (5 bases). The CDR3 has 15 amino acids. Germline V lookup: CDR1 SGHKS, CDR2 YYEKEE (reference sequence). Trimming removed 0 bases from V and 1 base from J, with 10 bases in between. The CDR3 sequence is CASSLVGDLNYGYTF. CDR3 bases: TGTGCCAGCAGCTTGGTGGGGGACCTTAACTATGGCTACACCTTC.

In its sample, this clonotype was seen a few times. This chain links TRBV7-9 with TRBJ2-1; 11 bases fit TRBD2. The CDR3 contains 17 residues. The trim removed 3 bases at V and 4 bases at J, leaving 8 bases unmatched. The germline gives CDR1 SEHNR, CDR2 FQNEAQ (reference sequence). The CDR3 bases are TGTGCCAGCAGCTTGACCCTAGCGGGAGGCCTATACAATGAGCAGTTCTTC. Its translation is CASSLTLAGGLYNEQFF. Full variable domain (outside the CDR3, taken from reference TRBV7-9 and TRBJ2-1): DTGVSQNPRHKITKRGQNVTFRCDPISEHNRLYWYRQTLGQGPEFLTYFQNEAQLEKSRLLSDRFSAERPKGSFSTLEIQRTEQGDSAMYLCASSLTLAGGLYNEQFFGPGTRLTVL.

V and J are TRBV5-1 and TRBJ2-7; maybe TRBD1 (5 bases). Germline lookup yields CDR1 SGHRS and CDR2 YFSETQ. The CDR3 runs to 18 residues. Between the trimmed V and J ends, which lost 0 bases and 7 bases, there was a span of 26 bases. CDR3 in DNA: TGCGCCAGCAGCTTGGCCTCTCCGGCAGGGCCAACCTACAATGAGCAGTACTTC. Amino acids: CASSLASPAGPTYNEQYF.

On this clonotype: A read error may account for a junction end that differs from germline. The chain has TRBV6-5 and TRBJ1-2; 7 nucleotides match TRBD1. The CDR3 spans 16 residues. In germline, CDR1 is MNHEY, CDR2 SVGAGI. The CDR3 spells CASSYGETGRNYGHTF. CDR3 in DNA: TGTGCCAGCAGTTACGGGGAGACAGGGAGAAACTATGGCCACACCTTC.

This chain links TRBV12-1 with TRBJ1-1; the DNA was not used to check the table's D call, TRBD1. TRBV12-1 is a listed pseudogene. This CDR3 contains 18 residues. CDR3 DNA: TGTGCCAGCAGCTTTGTTCTGTTGTCCGAAGCTATGAACACTGAAGCTTTCTTT. It translates to CASSFVLLSEAMNTEAFF.

V gene TRBV7-9 combines with J gene TRBJ2-7; TRBD1 is a possible D gene (5 bases). Germline V gene data show CDR1 as SEHNR and CDR2 as FQNEAQ (reference sequence). The CDR3 runs to 16 residues. The V end was cut by 1 base, the J end by 0 bases, with 13 bases between. CDR3 residues: CASSLGGGKSSYEQYF. The DNA for the CDR3 is TGTGCCAGCAGCTTAGGGGGCGGCAAAAGCTCCTACGAGCAGTACTTC. Full variable domain (remainder filled in from reference TRBV7-9 and TRBJ2-7): DTGVSQNPRHKITKRGQNVTFRCDPISEHNRLYWYRQTLGQGPEFLTYFQNEAQLEKSRLLSDRFSAERPKGSFSTLEIQRTEQGDSAMYLCASSLGGGKSSYEQYFGPGTRLTVT.

The table lists this clonotype with a few counts. V is TRBV7-2 and J is TRBJ1-4; D remains unclear. CDR1 and CDR2 from the germline V gene are SGHTA and FQGNSA. The CDR3 is made up of 16 amino acids. Trimming cost V 2 bases and J 3 bases, with 13 bases left between them. The CDR3 DNA reads as TGTGCCAGCAGCTTAAACGCGGGAGCTTCTAATGAAAAACTGTTTTTT. It translates to CASSLNAGASNEKLFF. Drawing the rest from reference TRBV7-2 and TRBJ1-4, the complete variable domain is GAGVSQSPSNKVTEKGKDVELRCDPISGHTALYWYRQSLGQGLEFLIYFQGNSAPDKSGLPSDRFSAERTGGSVSTLTIQRTQQEDSAVYLCASSLNAGASNEKLFFGSGTQLSVL.

This clonotype was detected only a few times. The chain employs TRBV12-3 or TRBV12-4 and TRBJ2-7; 8 nucleotides line up with TRBD2. The CDR3 extends over 14 amino acids. Germline trimming cut 5 bases from V and 6 bases from J; bases unmatched to any gene: 9. CDR3 bases: TGTGCCAGCAGTCCGGGACTAGGGGGTATCGAGCAGTACTTC. The encoded protein is CASSPGLGGIEQYF.

This clonotype was detected only a few times. The J gene is TRBJ2-3, the V gene TRBV5-1; no clear D. This CDR3 comprises 14 residues. Looked up from germline, CDR1 is SGHRS and CDR2 is YFSETQ. V dropped 0 bases and J dropped 2 bases, with 7 bases sitting between them. CDR3 nucleotides: TGCGCCAGCAGCTTGGCGTCTCACACAGATACGCAGTATTTT. It yields the protein CASSLASHTDTQYF.

The chain employs TRBV7-2 and TRBJ2-7, with no clear D. The DNA end lines up better with TRBJ2-5; the J call may be wrong. This CDR3 has 12 amino acids. Germline V gene data show CDR1 as SGHTA and CDR2 as FQGNSA. CDR3 residues: CAIGRPVETQYF. The DNA for the CDR3 is TGTGCCATCGGCCGTCCGGTAGAGACCCAGTACTTC.

The chain has TRBV10-3 and TRBJ2-3; TRBD2 matches at 10 bases. The CDR3 loop spans 16 amino acids. V dropped 3 bases and J dropped 1; count of bases not matched to a gene: 4. Germline CDR1 is ENHRY and CDR2 is SYGVKD. This chain's CDR3 is CAISDLLAGGTDTQYF. The CDR3 DNA is TGTGCCATCAGTGACCTCCTAGCGGGGGGCACAGATACGCAGTATTTT.

The rearrangement links TRBV6-1 to TRBJ2-7; D possibly corresponds to TRBD2 (5 bases). Germline V gene sequence: CDR1 MNHNS, CDR2 SASEGT. Deletions cut 2 bases from V and 4 bases from J, with 15 bases between. The length of the CDR3 is 15 residues. The CDR3 DNA sequence: TGTGCCAGCAGTGAACCCTGGGAGAAAAAGTACGAGCAGTACTTC. Protein product: CASSEPWEKKYEQYF.

The chain links TRBV2 to TRBJ2-4; either TRBD1 or TRBD2 may fit D (5 bases each). The end of the DNA is better explained by TRBJ2-5, so the J call may be wrong. CDR1 SNHLY and CDR2 FYNNEI come from the germline V gene. The CDR3 length is 10 residues. In nucleotides, the CDR3 is TGTGCCTGTATGGGGACGACCCAGTACTTC. Its protein is CACMGTTQYF.

The chain employs TRBV29-1 and TRBJ2-4, with a tentative D call TRBD1 (5 bases). The tail of the sequence fits TRBJ2-7 better, so the J call may be wrong. The germline V gene has CDR1 SQVTM and CDR2 ANQGSEA. This CDR3 has 15 amino acids. CDR3: CSVEFRGQGSYEQYF. CDR3 DNA: TGCAGCGTTGAATTTCGTGGGCAGGGCAGCTACGAGCAGTACTTC.

The chain is built from TRBV27 and TRBJ1-2; the match to TRBD1 covers 7 bases. This CDR3 has 14 amino acids. J was trimmed by 8 bases and V by 5 bases; bases with no gene match: 11. Germline loops: CDR1 MNHEY, CDR2 SMNVEV (reference sequence). CDR3 region: CASSATGVGGGYTF. CDR3 in DNA: TGTGCCAGCAGTGCCACAGGGGTGGGCGGGGGCTACACCTTC.

The V and J genes are TRBV4-2 and TRBJ2-1; D tentatively fits TRBD1 or TRBD2 (5 bases each). The DNA matches TRBJ2-7 better at its end, which makes the J call doubtful. The CDR3 sequence is 15 residues long. Looked up from germline, CDR1 is LGHNA and CDR2 is YNFKEQ. In DNA, the CDR3 is TGTGCCAGCAGCGGGGACGAGAGCTCCTACAATGAGCAGTACTTC. It is translated as CASSGDESSYNEQYF.

This clonotype was recorded a few times. V is TRBV9 and J is TRBJ2-1; 8 bases map to TRBD1. The CDR3 runs to 14 residues. V dropped 3 bases and J dropped 7; count of bases not matched to a gene: 6. Per germline, CDR1 SGDLS and CDR2 YYNGEE. The DNA for the CDR3 is TGTGCCAGCAGCGCCCAGGGGGCTAGTAATGAGCAGTTCTTC. This encodes CASSAQGASNEQFF. Filled out from reference TRBV9 and TRBJ2-1, the complete variable domain reads DSGVTQTPKHLITATGQRVTLRCSPRSGDLSVYWYQQSLDQGLQFLIQYYNGEERAKGNILERFSAQQFPDLHSELNLSSLELGDSALYFCASSAQGASNEQFFGPGTRLTVL.

This clonotype showed up just a few times. V and J are TRBV20-1 and TRBJ2-5; D is possibly TRBD1 (6 bases). V lost 2 bases and J lost 3, with 16 bases in between. The CDR3 covers 15 residues. Per the germline V gene, CDR1 is DFQATT and CDR2 is SNEGSKA (reference sequence). CDR3 in DNA: TGCAGTGCTAGAACGTTTTTTGGACAGAAAGAGACCCAGTACTTC. Protein: CSARTFFGQKETQYF.

This sequence joins TRBV2 and TRBJ1-1, with D possibly being TRBD1 (6 bases). Germline values: CDR1 SNHLY, CDR2 FYNNEI. The CDR3 runs 14 residues. V gave up 6 bases and J gave up 5 bases, with 16 bases separating them. CDR3: CASRGDTGRTEAFF. In DNA, the CDR3 is TGTGCCAGCAGGGGGGACACAGGACGGACTGAAGCTTTCTTT.

The rearrangement links TRBV6-5 to TRBJ2-3, with 10 bases that match TRBD1. Germline CDR1 is MNHEY and CDR2 is SVGAGI. With 6 bases clipped from V and 4 bases from J, the junction kept 7 bases outside the gene matches. The CDR3 has 15 residues. The CDR3 region has the DNA TGTGCCAGCAGCCGACAGGGGGCGAAGGCAGATACGCAGTATTTT. This sequence encodes CASSRQGAKADTQYF.

The V call is TRBV10-3, the J call TRBJ1-2; 10 bases agree with TRBD1. The CDR3 length is 15 residues. Germline V lookup: CDR1 ENHRY, CDR2 SYGVKD. J was trimmed by 4 bases and V by 3 bases; bases with no gene match: 5. The CDR3 DNA is TGTGCCATCAGTGAATCCCGGACAGGGGGCTATGGCTACACCTTC. Encoded protein: CAISESRTGGYGYTF.

This clonotype has more than one count but fewer than ten. J is TRBJ2-1 and V is TRBV10-1; 9 nucleotides line up with TRBD2. CDR1 and CDR2 (germline): WNHNN, SYGVQD (reference sequence). Trimming at V came to 10 bases and at J to 8 bases, leaving 12 bases not matched to a gene. The CDR3 loop spans 14 amino acids. The CDR3 is CATRSRTSVDEQFF. CDR3 DNA sequence: TGCGCCACCAGAAGTAGGACTAGCGTGGATGAGCAGTTCTTC.

This clonotype was recorded once. This could be a read error, since a much larger clone is one nucleotide away. The chain recombines TRBV28 with TRBJ1-6; 7 bases map to TRBD1. This CDR3 comprises 14 residues. Looked up from germline, CDR1 is MDHEN and CDR2 is SYDVKM. V was pared by 7 bases and J by 4 bases, with 4 bases of the junction left unmatched. This CDR3 is CASTLQGYNSPLHF. As DNA, the CDR3 is TGTGCCAGCACTCTACAGGGGTATAATTCACCCCTCCACTTT.